Below are 19 T cell receptor beta chains sequenced from a single sample in a study of OX40 agonist ivuxolimab in advanced cancers. Clones were sequenced by immunoSEQ multiplex PCR, and TCRdb holds only the in-frame ones, with some missing. This table has fewer than 85,000 clones, roughly nine tenths appearing once. Sequencing was performed on CD4+ or CD8+ T cells sorted from blood, taken in a trial of the OX40 agonist ivuxolimab. The origin of the receptors is an adult with an advanced solid tumor such as melanoma, head and neck, liver or kidney cancer.

The V gene is TRBV7-2, the J gene TRBJ1-5; D unresolved. The CDR3 is made up of 15 amino acids. Germline values: CDR1 SGHTA, CDR2 FQGNSA. Trimming took 3 bases from V and 1 from J, leaving 10 bases between them. The CDR3 loop reads CASSFFGRSNQPQHF. DNA for the CDR3: TGTGCCAGCAGCTTCTTTGGGCGAAGCAATCAGCCCCAGCATTTT.

This clone was picked up a small number of times. The gene calls are TRBV7-9 and TRBJ1-2; D possibly corresponds to TRBD1 (5 bases). The CDR3 is 10 residues long. V was cut by 1 base and J by 12 bases, with 6 bases left in between. Looked up from germline, CDR1 is SEHNR and CDR2 is FQNEAQ (reference sequence). For the CDR3, the DNA is TGTGCCAGCAGCTTAGGGGACGACACCTTC. Translation: CASSLGDDTF.

V is TRBV27 and J is TRBJ2-3, with D tentatively TRBD2 (5 bases). From germline, CDR1 is MNHEY and CDR2 SMNVEV (reference sequence). V dropped 7 bases and J dropped 6 bases, with 8 bases sitting between them. CDR3 length: 11 residues. CDR3 coding DNA: TGTGCCAGCATTCGCGGGGATACGCAGTATTTT. Encoded protein: CASIRGDTQYF.

In the case of this clone: The sample holds other DNA sequences that translate to the same CDR3. V and J are TRBV7-3 and TRBJ1-5, with D unresolved. Germline loops: CDR1 SGHTA, CDR2 FQGTGA. The V gene lost 5 bases and the J gene lost 3 bases, with 20 bases spanning the gap. The CDR3 is 17 amino acids. The CDR3 protein is CASSAIGRIWDNQPQHF. CDR3 bases: TGTGCCAGCAGCGCCATCGGACGAATCTGGGACAATCAGCCCCAGCATTTT.

The chain couples TRBV28 to TRBJ2-1; D possibly corresponds to TRBD2 (7 bases). The germline V gene encodes CDR1 MDHEN and CDR2 SYDVKM. Trimming shortened V by 7 bases and J by 10 bases, and 23 bases separated the two germline ends. The CDR3 consists of 15 residues. CDR3 region: CASTQGGDSRKEQFF. The CDR3 DNA is TGTGCCAGCACCCAAGGGGGGGACTCCAGGAAGGAGCAGTTCTTC.

By its share, this clone is medium-sized. J is TRBJ1-1 and V is TRBV5-1; TRBD1 matches at 7 bases. J was trimmed by 2 bases and V by 0 bases; bases with no gene match: 4. Germline V gene data show CDR1 as SGHRS and CDR2 as YFSETQ. CDR3 length: 15 amino acids. CDR3: CASSLVRGKNTEAFF. CDR3 coding DNA: TGCGCCAGCAGCTTGGTCAGGGGGAAAAACACTGAAGCTTTCTTT.

J is TRBJ2-2 and V is TRBV29-1, with 7 positions matching TRBD2. From germline, CDR1 is SQVTM and CDR2 ANQGSEA. V shed 3 bases, J shed 1 base, and the junction held 8 bases outside the gene matches. The CDR3 extends over 16 amino acids. CDR3: CSVDNPLAENTGELFF. CDR3 sequence (DNA): TGCAGCGTTGATAACCCGCTAGCGGAGAACACCGGGGAGCTGTTTTTT.

The J gene is TRBJ2-7, the V gene TRBV2; D is undetermined. V lost 3 bases to trimming and J lost 3 bases, with 9 bases between them. In germline, CDR1 is SNHLY, CDR2 FYNNEI. The CDR3 has 13 amino acids. Written as DNA, the CDR3 is TGTGCCAGCAGTGACCAGAAATACTACGAGCAGTACTTC. Translated: CASSDQKYYEQYF.

V gene TRBV4-3 combines with J gene TRBJ2-7; D is undetermined. Germline V lookup: CDR1 LGHNA, CDR2 YSLEER. The CDR3 is 14 residues long. Trimming took 1 base from V and 2 from J, leaving 9 bases between them. CDR3 loop: CASSQVAVTYEQYF. The CDR3 DNA reads as TGCGCCAGCAGCCAAGTGGCGGTTACCTACGAGCAGTACTTC.

The V call is TRBV5-4, the J call TRBJ1-1; D possibly corresponds to TRBD1 (5 bases). The CDR3 extends over 13 amino acids. The V end lost 6 bases, the J end lost 8 bases, and 17 bases lay between the germline ends. Germline CDR1 reads SGHNT; CDR2 reads YYREEE (reference sequence). In DNA form, the CDR3 reads TGTGCCAGCACCCCCAGGGCAGGCACAGAAGCTTTCTTT. Translation gives CASTPRAGTEAFF.

This chain links TRBV5-1 with TRBJ2-3; no reliable D call. V lost 0 bases and J 7 bases, leaving 6 bases between the germline ends. The CDR3 runs to 12 residues. Per the germline V gene, CDR1 is SGHRS and CDR2 is YFSETQ. This chain's CDR3 is CASSLVGNTQYF. The DNA for the CDR3 is TGCGCCAGCAGCTTGGTTGGGAATACGCAGTATTTT.

This rearrangement joins TRBV18 to TRBJ2-5, with TRBD1 as a possible D gene (6 bases). The V end lost 5 bases, the J end lost 5 bases, and 15 bases lay between the germline ends. This CDR3 is built from 14 residues. Germline V gene data show CDR1 as KGHSH and CDR2 as LQKENI. The CDR3 bases are TGTGCCAGCTCAGGAGCCAGGGGAAGGGAGACCCAGTACTTC. This encodes CASSGARGRETQYF.

The gene calls are TRBV18 and TRBJ1-1; tentatively, D is TRBD1 (5 bases). V was trimmed by 6 bases and J by 1 base, leaving 9 bases between them. The CDR3 consists of 13 residues. Germline values: CDR1 KGHSH, CDR2 LQKENI. CDR3 nucleotides: TGTGCCAGCTCCCAAGACAGGAACACTGAAGCTTTCTTT. Its translation is CASSQDRNTEAFF. The full variable domain, with the rest looked up from reference TRBV18 and TRBJ1-1, is NAGVMQNPRHLVRRRGQEARLRCSPMKGHSHVYWYRQLPEEGLKFMVYLQKENIIDESGMPKERFSAEFPKEGPSILRIQQVVRGDSAAYFCASSQDRNTEAFFGQGTRLTVV.

The CDR3: CASSPQGPQETQYF. CDR3 coding DNA: TGCGCCAGCAGCCCACAGGGTCCCCAAGAGACCCAGTACTTC. The genes are TRBV5-1 and TRBJ2-5; tentatively, D is TRBD1 (6 bases). Germline CDR1 is SGHRS and CDR2 is YFSETQ. V dropped 4 bases and J dropped 1 base, with 11 bases sitting between them. CDR3 length: 14 residues.

The V gene is TRBV7-2, the J gene TRBJ1-2, with unresolved D. The CDR3 length is 14 residues. In germline, CDR1 is SGHTA, CDR2 FQGNSA. The V end was cut by 4 bases, the J end by 8 bases, with 17 bases between. CDR3 in DNA: TGTGCCAGCAGCTCCTCGTCGGGTATTCGAGGCTACACCTTC. Amino acids: CASSSSSGIRGYTF. Full variable domain (outside the CDR3, taken from reference TRBV7-2 and TRBJ1-2): GAGVSQSPSNKVTEKGKDVELRCDPISGHTALYWYRQSLGQGLEFLIYFQGNSAPDKSGLPSDRFSAERTGGSVSTLTIQRTQQEDSAVYLCASSSSSGIRGYTFGSGTRLTVV.

The V call is TRBV29-1, the J call TRBJ2-5; D not resolved. The V end lost 1 base, the J end lost 5 bases, and 11 bases lay between the germline ends. Germline assignment: CDR1 SQVTM and CDR2 ANQGSEA. The CDR3 loop spans 13 amino acids. The CDR3 region is CSVEGVPQETQYF. The CDR3 DNA follows: TGCAGCGTTGAAGGGGTCCCCCAGGAGACCCAGTACTTC.

The chain employs TRBV29-1 and TRBJ2-7, with no clear D. From germline, CDR1 is SQVTM and CDR2 ANQGSEA. The CDR3 has 11 amino acids. The V end lost 1 base, the J end lost 8 bases, and 9 bases lay between the germline ends. The DNA of the CDR3 is TGCAGCGTTGAAGGACTGGGGAAGCAGTACTTC. Protein product: CSVEGLGKQYF.

This chain joins TRBV21-1 and TRBJ2-2; the table's D call TRBD1 went unverified against the DNA. TRBV21-1 corresponds to a pseudogene. The CDR3 spans 18 residues. The CDR3 region is CASSNPDSPASNTGELFF. CDR3 DNA: TGTGCCAGCAGCAACCCCGACAGTCCCGCCTCGAACACCGGGGAGCTGTTTTTT.

This chain connects TRBV28 to TRBJ1-2; the D gene is possibly TRBD1 (5 bases). Germline lookup yields CDR1 MDHEN and CDR2 SYDVKM. The CDR3 loop spans 12 amino acids. V was cut by 2 bases and J by 8 bases, with 9 bases left in between. The DNA of the CDR3 is TGTGCCAGCAGTTTACAGGGTGAAGGCTACACCTTC. It codes for CASSLQGEGYTF.